These 21 T cell receptor beta chains were sequenced from one sample in a study of breast tumors, draining lymph nodes, adjacent tissues (dated by TCRdb to 2016 to 2018). The library came from multiplex PCR. The reads were generated on an Illumina HiSeq 2000. The public reads were run again by TCRdb, first through fastp at Q25 and then through MiXCR, and only productive beta chains were kept. Rows matching on CDR3 protein sequence are summarized as one entry with the most common DNA and genes. For this sample there are under 80,000 distinct CDR3 sequences; 40% to 55% appear just once. The ten top clones hold roughly 9% of the sample. Specimen: breast tumor tissue. The receptor source for this set is a female donor with breast cancer. Some clones in this sample may be carry-over from other donors' samples.

This chain connects TRBV7-2 to TRBJ1-4; D ambiguous. The V and J ends lost 4 bases and 5 bases respectively, with 11 bases between them. CDR1 and CDR2 (germline): SGHTA, FQGNSA. The CDR3 consists of 14 residues. CDR3 residues: CASSSAEPNEKLFF. The CDR3 coding sequence is TGTGCCAGCAGCTCGGCGGAACCAAATGAAAAACTGTTTTTT. Supplemented by reference TRBV7-2 and TRBJ1-4, the full variable domain reads GAGVSQSPSNKVTEKGKDVELRCDPISGHTALYWYRQSLGQGLEFLIYFQGNSAPDKSGLPSDRFSAERTGGSVSTLTIQRTQQEDSAVYLCASSSAEPNEKLFFGSGTQLSVL.

Comment on this clonotype: Germline is not matched at one junction end, which may reflect a read error. This rearrangement joins TRBV9 to TRBJ1-5; D uncertain. Germline V gene sequence: CDR1 SGDLS, CDR2 YYNGEE. This CDR3 has 13 residues. The CDR3 region is CASSGTSDQPQHF. CDR3 nucleotide sequence: TGTGCCAGCAGCGGAACTAGCGATCAGCCCCAGCATTTT.

This clonotype ranks as medium-sized. V usage is TRBV20-1 and J usage is TRBJ2-5; 13 bases line up with TRBD2. CDR1 and CDR2 from the germline V gene are DFQATT and SNEGSKA (reference sequence). The CDR3 sequence is 14 residues long. With 3 bases clipped from V and 5 bases from J, the junction kept 3 bases outside the gene matches. The DNA of the CDR3 is TGCAGTGCTAGGGGGACTAGCGGGATTGAGACCCAGTACTTC. Translation gives CSARGTSGIETQYF.

This clonotype was counted at least ten times. The chain combines TRBV19 with TRBJ1-2; possible D gene TRBD1, 6 bases. CDR1 and CDR2 (germline): LNHDA, SQIVND (reference sequence). CDR3 length: 16 residues. Trimming took off 3 bases at V and 2 bases at J, with 16 bases between the two ends. The CDR3 bases are TGTGCCAGTAGTATCGGGGGGGCCATAGGGAACTATGGCTACACCTTC. It specifies CASSIGGAIGNYGYTF. Filled out from reference TRBV19 and TRBJ1-2, the complete variable domain reads DGGITQSPKYLFRKEGQNVTLSCEQNLNHDAMYWYRQDPGQGLRLIYYSQIVNDFQKGDIAEGYSVSREKKESFPLTVTSAQKNPTAFYLCASSIGGAIGNYGYTFGSGTRLTVV.

This clonotype was seen ten or more times. V and J are TRBV19 and TRBJ2-1; tentatively, D is TRBD2 (5 bases). The CDR3 consists of 13 residues. The V end was cut by 4 bases, the J end by 5 bases, with 9 bases between. Germline V gene lookup returns CDR1 LNHDA and CDR2 SQIVND (reference sequence). CDR3 protein: CASSRAVHNEQFF. The CDR3 DNA reads as TGTGCCAGTAGTAGAGCGGTGCACAATGAGCAGTTCTTC.

V and J are TRBV7-9 and TRBJ1-4; the D is unclear. The CDR3 extends over 13 amino acids. The germline CDR1 and CDR2 sequences are SEHNR and FQNEAQ (reference sequence). V was pared by 4 bases and J by 7 bases, with 10 bases between. The CDR3 nucleotides read TGTGCCAGCAGCTCCCTGGACGGTGAAAAACTGTTTTTT. This translates into CASSSLDGEKLFF.

In this sample, this clonotype turned up many times. Compared with germline, one end of the junction differs, possibly owing to a read error. This chain links TRBV5-5 with TRBJ1-6; the D gene is possibly TRBD1 (5 bases). The CDR3 is made up of 15 amino acids. The germline V gene encodes CDR1 SGHKS and CDR2 YYEKEE (reference sequence). Here the CDR3 reads CASSLKDTDNSLLHF. As DNA, the CDR3 is TGTGCCAGCAGCTTAAAGGACACTGATAATTCACTCCTCCACTTT. Looking up the rest from reference TRBV5-5 and TRBJ1-6 gives the full variable domain: DAGVTQSPTHLIKTRGQQVTLRCSPISGHKSVSWYQQVLGQGPQFIFQYYEKEERGRGNFPDRFSARQFPNYSSELNVNALLLGDSALYLCASSLKDTDNSLLHFGNGTRLTVT.

The sample holds a few counts of this clonotype. A much larger clone lies one base from this, so it may be a read error. The conserved phenylalanine or tryptophan is not found at the CDR3 terminus, so this likely reflects a read error. The genes are TRBV9 and TRBJ2-5; no definite D call. The germline V gene has CDR1 SGDLS and CDR2 YYNGEE. V was trimmed by 2 bases and J by 2 bases, leaving 7 bases between them. CDR3 length: 13 residues. CDR3 nucleotides: TGTGCCAGCAGCGTCTCAGTACAAGAGACCCAGTACTCC. Residues: CASSVSVQETQYS.

With respect to this clonotype: Mismatch with germline at one junction end may stem from a read error. The gene calls are TRBV29-1 and TRBJ1-4; TRBD1 is a possible D gene (6 bases). Germline V CDR1 and CDR2: SQVTM, ANQGSEA. The CDR3 has 15 residues. CDR3 sequence (DNA): TGCAGCGTTGATCTGTCCTCACAGGGTGGTGAAGAACTGTTTTTT. Residues: CSVDLSSQGGEELFF.

Worth noting for this clonotype: The CDR3 end shows no conserved phenylalanine or tryptophan, and so a read error is likely. The chain combines TRBV7-9 with TRBJ2-2; 13 bases are a match to TRBD2. Germline V gene data show CDR1 as SEHNR and CDR2 as FQNEAQ (reference sequence). Germline trimming cut 6 bases from V and 2 bases from J; bases unmatched to any gene: 3. The CDR3 extends over 16 amino acids. CDR3 nucleotides: TGTGCCAGCAGTCCGGGACTAGCGGGAAACACCGGGGAGCTGTTTCTT. It is translated as CASSPGLAGNTGELFL.

This clonotype was counted at least ten times. The chain links TRBV12-3 or TRBV12-4 to TRBJ2-7, with 13 nucleotides matching TRBD2. With V trimmed by 0 bases and J by 6 bases, 2 bases remained unmatched. The CDR3 loop spans 15 amino acids. In nucleotides, the CDR3 is TGTGCCAGCAGTTTAGCCGGACTAGCGGGAGTCGAGCAGTACTTC. It translates to CASSLAGLAGVEQYF.

This clonotype was detected many times. This rearrangement joins TRBV20-1 to TRBJ1-6; D possibly corresponds to TRBD1 (6 bases). Germline CDR1 and CDR2: DFQATT and SNEGSKA (reference sequence). The V gene lost 6 bases and the J gene lost 10 bases, with 19 bases spanning the gap. This CDR3 comprises 14 residues. The DNA of the CDR3 is TGCAGTGCAACGAGGGGGGCCGGTTTCTCACCCCTCCACTTT. Encoded protein: CSATRGAGFSPLHF.

This clonotype was recorded many times. The genes are TRBV2 and TRBJ2-5; a possible D gene is TRBD1 (5 bases). The CDR3 runs 12 residues. Deletions cut 7 bases from V and 9 bases from J, with 15 bases between. Per the germline V gene, CDR1 is SNHLY and CDR2 is FYNNEI. CDR3 protein: CASIYYDSSQYF. The CDR3 bases are TGTGCCAGCATATACTACGACAGTTCCCAGTACTTC.

V and J are TRBV12-3 or TRBV12-4 and TRBJ2-2; D is perhaps TRBD1 (6 bases). The CDR3 covers 16 residues. Trimming took 6 bases from V and 5 from J, leaving 19 bases between them. In nucleotides, the CDR3 is TGTGCCAGCAGACGTAAACCAATGGGGGCGACCGGGGAGCTGTTTTTT. This translates into CASRRKPMGATGELFF.

This clonotype was counted at least ten times. The rearrangement joins TRBV9 to TRBJ2-3; weak D call: TRBD2 (5 bases). Germline V gives CDR1 SGDLS, CDR2 YYNGEE. V was cut by 2 bases and J by 2 bases, with 12 bases left in between. This CDR3 spans 15 amino acids. In nucleotides, the CDR3 is TGTGCCAGCAGCGTCGAGAGCGGATTCACAGATACGCAGTATTTT. Amino acids: CASSVESGFTDTQYF.

Concerning this clonotype: No conserved phenylalanine or tryptophan ends this CDR3, so it is likely a read error. The DNA is omitted, as the CDR3 cannot be located on it reliably, and the CDR3 follows TCRdb's listing. J is TRBJ2-2 and V is TRBV27. The CDR3 sequence runs 15 residues, both termini included. CDR1 and CDR2 (germline): MNHEY, SMNVEV (reference sequence). The CDR3 sequence: CASSWRTLNTGELVL.

The chain combines TRBV6-6 with TRBJ2-4; D perhaps matches TRBD2 (6 bases). The length of the CDR3 is 19 residues. Trimming took 4 bases from V and 0 from J, leaving 22 bases between them. In germline, CDR1 is MNHNY, CDR2 SVGAGI (reference sequence). The CDR3 DNA reads TGTGCCAGCAGTTTAATAGGCCAAGGGAGGCACATAGCCAAAAACATTCAGTACTTC. It encodes CASSLIGQGRHIAKNIQYF.

About this clonotype itself: The CDR3 carries no conserved terminal phenylalanine or tryptophan, so it likely arises from a read error. The V and J genes are TRBV7-6 and TRBJ2-1, with TRBD1 matching 8 bases. Trimming took 6 bases from V and 5 from J; bases not matched to a gene: 9. From germline, CDR1 is SGHVS and CDR2 FNYEAQ. This CDR3 comprises 15 residues. The chain's CDR3 is CASRPQGAPHNEQFL. CDR3 coding DNA: TGTGCCAGCAGGCCCCAGGGGGCCCCCCACAATGAGCAGTTCCTC.

There are many counts of this clonotype. The chain links TRBV2 to TRBJ2-7; 10 nucleotides agree with TRBD1. The J segment lost 4 bases and the V segment lost 5 bases, leaving 17 bases of the junction unmatched. CDR1 and CDR2 (germline): SNHLY, FYNNEI. This CDR3 has 18 residues. The CDR3 DNA follows: TGTGCCAGCAGTCTTCTCTTCACACCGGGACAGGGGAGGTACGAGCAGTACTTC. It codes for CASSLLFTPGQGRYEQYF.

This clonotype was seen once. A junction end diverges from the germline sequence, so it may reflect a read error. This rearrangement joins TRBV4-2 to TRBJ2-7; TRBD1 might be the D (5 bases). The CDR3 spans 13 residues. Germline CDR1 and CDR2: LGHNA and YNFKEQ. Here the CDR3 reads CASGQQTAYEQYF. DNA for the CDR3: TGTGCCAGCGGCCAACAGACAGCTTACGAGCAGTACTTC.

In the case of this clonotype: One junction end disagrees with the germline gene, perhaps due to a read error. The chain is built from TRBV19 and TRBJ2-6; D not certain. This CDR3 region has 13 residues. Germline V gene lookup returns CDR1 LNHDA and CDR2 SQIVND (reference sequence). CDR3 sequence reads: CASSIVGDNVLTF. The CDR3 nucleotides are TGTGCCAGTAGTATAGTTGGGGACAACGTCCTGACTTTC.